The 26 T cell receptor beta chains listed next were all sequenced from one sample in a study of cytomegalovirus exposure and HLA in healthy donors. Both 60 Vbeta primers and 13 Jbeta primers went into the PCR. Sequencing was performed with immunoSEQ multiplex PCR; in TCRdb, only in-frame clones are kept and a portion is missing. The table gives 200,000 to 250,000 clones; the top ten clones make up around 0.95% of it. The sequenced sample was PBMCs. These receptor sequences come from a woman aged 30 to 39 in good health and CMV-seropositive.

The chain couples TRBV30 to TRBJ2-5; D is undetermined. CDR1 and CDR2 from the germline V gene are GTSNPN and SVGIG (reference sequence). The CDR3 is 13 residues long. Trimming left V 0 bases short and J 5 bases short, with 10 bases between. CDR3 bases: TGTGCCTGGAGTGTACCGGGTGCGGAGACCCAGTACTTC. Amino acid sequence: CAWSVPGAETQYF.

The gene calls are TRBV6-5 and TRBJ1-2, with 9 positions matching TRBD1. The V segment lost 6 bases and the J segment 7 bases; nucleotides outside the gene matches: 9. The CDR3 length is 14 residues. From germline, CDR1 is MNHEY and CDR2 SVGAGI. The CDR3, as DNA: TGTGCCAGCAGCCCTTACCGGGACAGGGTTGGCTACACCTTC. It yields the protein CASSPYRDRVGYTF.

The V gene is TRBV9, the J gene TRBJ2-3; D unclear. The CDR3 runs 17 residues. Germline assignment: CDR1 SGDLS and CDR2 YYNGEE. The V and J ends lost 0 bases and 2 bases respectively, with 16 bases between them. CDR3 DNA: TGTGCCAGCAGCGTAGGTGACACCCACCTTACCACAGATACGCAGTATTTT. Its protein is CASSVGDTHLTTDTQYF.

This rearrangement joins TRBV7-7 to TRBJ2-6; 7 bases match TRBD2. The germline V gene has CDR1 SSHAT and CDR2 FNYEAQ (reference sequence). Losses at the gene ends were 2 bases for V and 1 base for J; bases not matched to a gene: 2. This CDR3 is built from 16 residues. The CDR3 region is CASSLYGGSGANVLTF. CDR3 DNA: TGTGCCAGCAGCTTATACGGGGGGTCTGGGGCCAACGTCCTGACTTTC.

V usage is TRBV5-1 and J usage is TRBJ1-1, with D perhaps TRBD1 (5 bases). V lost 5 bases to trimming and J lost 1 base, with 12 bases between them. Germline values: CDR1 SGHRS, CDR2 YFSETQ. There are 14 residues in the CDR3. This chain's CDR3 is CASRSTTANTEAFF. The CDR3 nucleotides are TGCGCCAGCAGATCAACGACAGCGAACACTGAAGCTTTCTTT.

This chain links TRBV6-6 with TRBJ1-5, with 8 bases fitting TRBD1. In germline, CDR1 is MNHNY, CDR2 SVGAGI (reference sequence). V was pared by 6 bases and J by 3 bases, with 7 bases of the junction left unmatched. The CDR3 consists of 15 residues. As DNA, the CDR3 is TGTGCCAGCAGCCCACGGACAGGGAACAATCAGCCCCAGCATTTT. Its translation: CASSPRTGNNQPQHF.

This chain uses TRBV4-3 with TRBJ2-1, with a possible D match to TRBD2 (6 bases). Trimming left V 0 bases short and J 5 bases short, with 14 bases between. Germline assignment: CDR1 LGHNA and CDR2 YSLEER. The CDR3 sequence is 16 residues long. The CDR3 DNA is TGCGCCAGCAGCCAAGATCAGGCACTAGCCAACAATGAGCAGTTCTTC. Encoded protein: CASSQDQALANNEQFF.

CDR3 coding DNA: TGTGCCAGCAGCTTGGGGGAGCCTTTAGAATCCTACGAGCAGTACTTC. Protein sequence: CASSLGEPLESYEQYF. The chain links TRBV5-5 to TRBJ2-7; D perhaps matches TRBD2 (5 bases). Germline loops: CDR1 SGHKS, CDR2 YYEKEE (reference sequence). This CDR3 has 16 residues. Trimming stripped 0 bases from V and 1 base from J, with 14 bases between.

V gene TRBV9 combines with J gene TRBJ2-5; 12 positions match TRBD2. Germline lookup yields CDR1 SGDLS and CDR2 YYNGEE. After removal of 3 bases from V and 0 bases from J, the junction contained 3 bases not matched to a gene. The CDR3 runs 16 residues. The CDR3 protein is CASSAGTSGYQETQYF. CDR3 bases: TGTGCCAGCAGCGCCGGGACTAGCGGGTACCAAGAGACCCAGTACTTC.

The chain combines TRBV15 with TRBJ2-1, with a tentative D call TRBD2 (5 bases). Germline-derived CDR1 and CDR2 are LNHNV and YYDKDF (reference sequence). Trimming shortened V by 0 bases and J by 9 bases, and 9 bases separated the two germline ends. The CDR3 extends over 13 amino acids. The CDR3 region has the DNA TGTGCCACCAGCAGAGATGAGGGTAGTGAGCAGTTCTTC. Amino acid sequence: CATSRDEGSEQFF.

V usage is TRBV7-9 and J usage is TRBJ1-4; TRBD1 matches 8 bases. The CDR3 covers 16 residues. Trimming at V came to 5 bases and at J to 5 bases, leaving 10 bases not matched to a gene. In germline, CDR1 is SEHNR, CDR2 FQNEAQ (reference sequence). In DNA form, the CDR3 reads TGTGCCAGCAGCAACAGAAGGGGACAGGACAATGAAAAACTGTTTTTT. Translated, it gives CASSNRRGQDNEKLFF.

The V and J genes are TRBV30 and TRBJ2-1, with 8 bases identical to TRBD2. V lost 0 bases, J lost 6 bases, and 4 bases stayed unmatched. CDR1 and CDR2 (germline): GTSNPN, SVGIG (reference sequence). The CDR3 totals 14 residues. This CDR3 reads CAWSVGLAGNEQFF. CDR3 sequence (DNA): TGTGCCTGGAGTGTAGGTCTAGCGGGCAATGAGCAGTTCTTC. Full variable domain (rest looked up from reference TRBV30 and TRBJ2-1): SQTIHQWPATLVQPVGSPLSLECTVEGTSNPNLYWYRQAAGRGLQLLFYSVGIGQISSEVPQNLSASRPQDRQFILSSKKLLLSDSGFYLCAWSVGLAGNEQFFGPGTRLTVL.

This chain uses TRBV5-1 with TRBJ2-7, with TRBD1 identical over 7 bases. Germline trimming cut 4 bases from V and 1 base from J; bases unmatched to any gene: 5. The CDR3 runs 14 residues. Looked up from germline, CDR1 is SGHRS and CDR2 is YFSETQ. The CDR3 is CASSLQGSSYEQYF. The CDR3 DNA sequence: TGCGCCAGCAGCCTACAGGGGTCTTCCTACGAGCAGTACTTC.

The rearrangement links TRBV5-1 to TRBJ1-3; maybe TRBD1 (5 bases). Looked up from germline, CDR1 is SGHRS and CDR2 is YFSETQ. The CDR3 consists of 16 residues. Between the trimmed V and J ends, which lost 4 bases and 0 bases, there was a span of 14 bases. In nucleotides, the CDR3 is TGCGCCAGCAGCAAGGCAGACAGAACCTCTGGAAACACCATATATTTT. It codes for CASSKADRTSGNTIYF.

The chain has TRBV27 and TRBJ2-5; TRBD2 might be the D (6 bases). CDR1 MNHEY and CDR2 SMNVEV come from the germline V gene (reference sequence). V was cut by 4 bases and J by 1 base, with 13 bases left in between. The CDR3 runs to 15 residues. The DNA for the CDR3 is TGTGCCAGCAGTTATGGAGGGTACTCCCAAGAGACCCAGTACTTC. This sequence encodes CASSYGGYSQETQYF.

The chain couples TRBV7-9 to TRBJ1-1; the match to TRBD1 covers 9 bases. Per germline, CDR1 SEHNR and CDR2 FQNEAQ (reference sequence). V shed 5 bases, J shed 1 base, and the junction held 2 bases outside the gene matches. The CDR3 totals 14 residues. The CDR3 DNA sequence: TGTGCCAGCAGCCCGGACAGGGGGAACACTGAAGCTTTCTTT. The encoded protein is CASSPDRGNTEAFF.

This chain joins TRBV5-4 and TRBJ2-5, with TRBD2 identical over 7 bases. The junction had 7 bases not matched to a gene; V was cut back by 0 bases and J by 5 bases. The CDR3 runs 15 residues. Per germline, CDR1 SGHNT and CDR2 YYREEE (reference sequence). This chain's CDR3 is CASSLGAGEGETQYF. The DNA for the CDR3 is TGTGCCAGCAGCTTGGGGGCTGGGGAGGGGGAGACCCAGTACTTC.

The J gene is TRBJ1-2, the V gene TRBV20-1; possible D gene TRBD1, 6 bases. The CDR3 extends over 11 amino acids. CDR1 is DFQATT and CDR2 is SNEGSKA in the germline V gene (reference sequence). The germline V and J ends were trimmed by 6 bases and 3 bases, with 8 bases remaining between them. The CDR3 DNA is TGCAGTGCCCCAGGGGACTATGGCTACACCTTC. It specifies CSAPGDYGYTF.

This chain links TRBV11-2 with TRBJ1-1; no clear D. The CDR3 extends over 13 amino acids. Trimming removed 3 bases at V and 0 bases at J, with 5 bases between. The germline V gene has CDR1 SGHAT and CDR2 FQNNGV. CDR3 nucleotide sequence: TGTGCCAGCAGCTTGACACTGAACACTGAAGCTTTCTTT. Encoded protein: CASSLTLNTEAFF.

The chain carries TRBV6-1 and TRBJ2-7; possible D gene TRBD1, 6 bases. This CDR3 has 17 amino acids. The germline CDR1 and CDR2 sequences are MNHNS and SASEGT. Trimming cost V 4 bases and J 0 bases, with 19 bases left between them. The CDR3 sequence is CASSAPPGQRSSYEQYF. The CDR3 DNA reads as TGTGCCAGCAGTGCACCCCCGGGACAAAGAAGCTCCTACGAGCAGTACTTC.

On this clone itself: Other DNA sequences within the sample encode an identical CDR3. CDR3 in amino acids: CASSPGGGNSPLHF. In DNA form, the CDR3 reads TGCGCCAGCAGCCCTGGGGGGGGCAACTCACCCCTCCACTTT. The rearrangement joins TRBV5-1 to TRBJ1-6, with D perhaps matching TRBD1 (6 bases). In germline, CDR1 is SGHRS, CDR2 YFSETQ. The CDR3 extends over 14 amino acids. With 4 bases removed from V and 10 bases from J, the gap between germline ends came to 15 bases.

The V call is TRBV9, the J call TRBJ1-3; D is uncertain. The CDR3 has 15 amino acids. Germline V gene sequence: CDR1 SGDLS, CDR2 YYNGEE. V lost 2 bases and J 0 bases, leaving 9 bases between the germline ends. This chain's CDR3 is CASSVGRYSGNTIYF. CDR3 DNA: TGTGCCAGCAGCGTGGGCAGATACTCTGGAAACACCATATATTTT.

This sequence joins TRBV10-3 and TRBJ1-1; a possible D gene is TRBD1 (6 bases). CDR3 length: 15 residues. V lost 7 bases, J lost 5 bases, and 20 bases lay in between. Germline V gene data show CDR1 as ENHRY and CDR2 as SYGVKD. In DNA form, the CDR3 reads TGTGCCATCAATGATCTCTCCAGGGGTCGGACTGAAGCTTTCTTT. It codes for CAINDLSRGRTEAFF.

The chain joins TRBV2 to TRBJ2-5, with 13 bases identical to TRBD2. The V and J ends lost 4 bases and 6 bases, in that order; junction bases with no gene match: 5. The CDR3 has 15 amino acids. CDR1 is SNHLY and CDR2 is FYNNEI in the germline V gene. CDR3: CASSGTSGGRKTQYF. The CDR3 DNA sequence: TGTGCCAGCAGTGGGACTAGCGGGGGACGGAAGACCCAGTACTTC.

The chain recombines TRBV11-1 with TRBJ2-7; maybe TRBD1 (6 bases). This CDR3 has 12 amino acids. The germline V and J ends were trimmed by 5 bases and 4 bases, with 9 bases remaining between them. Germline values: CDR1 SGHAT, CDR2 FQDESV (reference sequence). The CDR3 region is CASSPRGYEQYF. The CDR3 bases are TGTGCCAGCAGCCCGAGGGGGTACGAGCAGTACTTC.

This sequence joins TRBV7-9 and TRBJ1-4; no reliable D call. Deletions cut 3 bases from V and 8 bases from J, with 13 bases between. This CDR3 comprises 14 residues. CDR1 is SEHNR, CDR2 FQNEAQ, per germline (reference sequence). CDR3 sequence: CASSFWTGREKLFF. The CDR3 DNA sequence: TGTGCCAGCAGCTTCTGGACCGGGAGAGAAAAACTGTTTTTT.